The 28 T cell receptor beta chains in this list originate from one sample, sequenced in a study of T cell responses to AZD1222 COVID-19 vaccine. Method: immunoSEQ multiplex PCR; TCRdb's copy keeps in-frame clones and lacks some. Seen here are approximately 210,000 clones, roughly 92% observed once, and the top ten hold around 3%. The sequencing here drew on peripheral blood, taken 28 days after the second AZD1222 dose. The source is an adult who received the AZD1222 COVID-19 vaccine.

The chain links TRBV7-9 to TRBJ2-7; D gene uncertain. The germline V gene has CDR1 SEHNR and CDR2 FQNEAQ (reference sequence). V lost 1 base, J lost 2 bases, and 12 bases lay in between. CDR3 length equals 15 residues. The CDR3 nucleotides are TGTGCCAGCAGCTTAGTAGGGTGGGATCCCTACGAGCAGTACTTC. Its protein is CASSLVGWDPYEQYF.

J is TRBJ2-1 and V is TRBV27, with 9 bases fitting TRBD1. The CDR3 spans 15 residues. Germline CDR1 is MNHEY and CDR2 is SMNVEV (reference sequence). The V and J ends lost 7 bases and 6 bases, in that order; junction bases with no gene match: 10. CDR3 DNA sequence: TGTGCCAGCACATTGGGGACAGGGAACTTCAATGAGCAGTTCTTC. This sequence encodes CASTLGTGNFNEQFF.

This chain connects TRBV5-1 to TRBJ1-1; D gene uncertain. This CDR3 spans 13 amino acids. Trimming pared 6 bases from V and 6 bases from J, leaving 15 bases between. The germline V gene has CDR1 SGHRS and CDR2 YFSETQ. CDR3 nucleotide sequence: TGCGCCAGCACCAATGAACTATTCGCTGAAGCTTTCTTT. Translated: CASTNELFAEAFF.

J is TRBJ2-2 and V is TRBV2, with 9 bases that match TRBD2. In germline, CDR1 is SNHLY, CDR2 FYNNEI. Trimming took 10 bases from V and 4 from J; bases not matched to a gene: 7. The CDR3 covers 14 residues. The CDR3 loop reads CATAGGPGTGELFF. CDR3 nucleotides: TGTGCCACCGCGGGAGGGCCAGGCACCGGGGAGCTGTTTTTT.

The genes are TRBV6-5 and TRBJ1-2; D is undetermined. Trimming took off 0 bases at V and 2 bases at J, with 4 bases between the two ends. This CDR3 is built from 13 residues. Germline lookup yields CDR1 MNHEY and CDR2 SVGAGI. The CDR3 sequence is CASSYSSNYGYTF. For the CDR3, the DNA is TGTGCCAGCAGTTACTCCAGCAACTATGGCTACACCTTC.

This rearrangement joins TRBV4-1 to TRBJ1-1, with TRBD1 identical over 12 bases. The trim removed 4 bases at V and 2 bases at J, leaving 5 bases unmatched. CDR1 and CDR2 from the germline V gene are MGHRA and YSYEKL. The length of the CDR3 is 16 residues. In nucleotides, the CDR3 is TGCGCCAGCAGCCTCGGGACAGGGGGCCTAAACACTGAAGCTTTCTTT. It specifies CASSLGTGGLNTEAFF.

The V and J genes are TRBV4-3 and TRBJ1-2; a possible D gene is TRBD1 (5 bases). Germline CDR1 reads LGHNA; CDR2 reads YSLEER. The CDR3 has 17 residues. The V end was cut by 2 bases, the J end by 4 bases, with 20 bases between. The CDR3 bases are TGCGCCAGCAGCCAATCCCCTTCAGGGTATCCTGCCTATGGCTACACCTTC. Translation gives CASSQSPSGYPAYGYTF.

The rearrangement uses TRBV5-8 and TRBJ2-7; perhaps TRBD1 as D (6 bases). Per germline, CDR1 SGHTS and CDR2 YDEGEE. CDR3 length equals 14 residues. V was trimmed by 4 bases and J by 7 bases, leaving 18 bases between them. CDR3 region: CASSHTQGGVEQYF. The CDR3 nucleotides read TGTGCCAGCAGCCACACACAGGGTGGTGTGGAGCAGTACTTC.

V and J are TRBV5-4 and TRBJ2-7; D possibly uses TRBD1 or TRBD2 (5 bases each). Germline-derived CDR1 and CDR2 are SGHNT and YYREEE (reference sequence). Deletions cut 4 bases from V and 4 bases from J, with 12 bases between. The CDR3 is 13 residues long. The CDR3 DNA reads as TGTGCCAGCAGCCATGGGGGTGTGTACGAGCAGTACTTC. This gives the protein CASSHGGVYEQYF.

Here the CDR3 reads CASSETTSGAQQETQYF. The CDR3 region has the DNA TGTGCCAGCAGTGAAACCACTAGCGGGGCCCAACAAGAGACCCAGTACTTC. This chain joins TRBV6-1 and TRBJ2-5; 10 positions agree with TRBD2. Germline CDR1 reads MNHNS; CDR2 reads SASEGT. The V and J ends lost 2 bases and 2 bases, in that order; junction bases with no gene match: 8. The CDR3 totals 17 residues.

The rearrangement joins TRBV28 to TRBJ2-7; 13 bases fit TRBD2. The CDR3 covers 21 residues. Germline V CDR1 and CDR2: MDHEN, SYDVKM. Germline trimming cut 6 bases from V and 2 bases from J; bases unmatched to any gene: 22. CDR3 in amino acids: CASRPTPGTGELAGGPYEQYF. In DNA form, the CDR3 reads TGTGCCAGCAGGCCGACGCCCGGGACAGGGGAACTAGCGGGAGGGCCCTACGAGCAGTACTTC.

This clone was picked up one time. This rearrangement joins TRBV5-1 to TRBJ1-6; TRBD1 is a possible D gene (5 bases). This CDR3 spans 15 amino acids. V was cut by 2 bases and J by 1 base, with 7 bases left in between. Germline V CDR1 and CDR2: SGHRS, YFSETQ. The CDR3 nucleotides are TGCGCCAGCAGCTTCGGGGGGTCCTATAATTCACCCCTCCACTTT. It is translated as CASSFGGSYNSPLHF.

The rearrangement uses TRBV7-9 and TRBJ1-3, with D unclear. The V end lost 8 bases, the J end lost 0 bases, and 11 bases lay between the germline ends. CDR3 length equals 14 residues. Germline assignment: CDR1 SEHNR and CDR2 FQNEAQ (reference sequence). This CDR3 is CASRLGGSGNTIYF. CDR3 sequence (DNA): TGTGCCAGCCGGCTGGGCGGCTCTGGAAACACCATATATTTT.

This clone was picked up one time. The genes are TRBV30 and TRBJ2-6; D perhaps matches TRBD2 (6 bases). V was trimmed by 4 bases and J by 0 bases, leaving 16 bases between them. The CDR3 contains 17 residues. The germline V gene encodes CDR1 GTSNPN and CDR2 SVGIG (reference sequence). The CDR3 is CAWTEGPGYSGANVLTF. The CDR3 coding sequence is TGTGCCTGGACGGAGGGTCCAGGCTACTCTGGGGCCAACGTCCTGACTTTC.

V and J are TRBV6-5 and TRBJ1-4, with no clear D. Germline V gene data show CDR1 as MNHEY and CDR2 as SVGAGI. The CDR3 extends over 14 amino acids. The V and J ends lost 6 bases and 5 bases respectively, with 13 bases between them. Here the CDR3 reads CASSLGSGNEKLFF. In nucleotides, the CDR3 is TGTGCCAGCAGCTTGGGCAGCGGAAATGAAAAACTGTTTTTT.

The chain employs TRBV2 and TRBJ1-5, with 7 bases identical to TRBD1. Germline assignment: CDR1 SNHLY and CDR2 FYNNEI. The CDR3 runs 16 residues. V lost 5 bases to trimming and J lost 6 bases; unmatched junction nucleotides: 13. The CDR3 DNA follows: TGTGCCAGCAGTCCGGGTCCGGGACAGATGCTTCAGCCCCAGCATTTT. This encodes CASSPGPGQMLQPQHF.

The chain recombines TRBV11-3 with TRBJ2-5, with D tentatively TRBD2 (5 bases). Trimming shortened V by 5 bases and J by 5 bases, and 15 bases separated the two germline ends. From germline, CDR1 is SGHNT and CDR2 YENEEA. The length of the CDR3 is 14 residues. CDR3 amino acids: CASSREDLGETQYF. As DNA, the CDR3 is TGTGCCAGCAGCCGGGAAGACCTCGGGGAGACCCAGTACTTC.

This clone was counted a single time. The CDR3 DNA sequence: TGTGCCAGCACCAAAAACACTGAAGCTTTCTTT. It encodes CASTKNTEAFF. This chain uses TRBV6-5 with TRBJ1-1; D is unclear. This CDR3 is built from 11 residues. V shed 7 bases and J shed 2 bases, with 5 bases lying between them. CDR1 and CDR2 from the germline V gene are MNHEY and SVGAGI.

J is TRBJ2-7 and V is TRBV7-3, with D possibly being TRBD2 (5 bases). Germline V gives CDR1 SGHTA, CDR2 FQGTGA. This CDR3 spans 13 amino acids. V lost 5 bases, J lost 7 bases, and 15 bases lay in between. This CDR3 is CASSLYAGDEQYF. CDR3 nucleotides: TGTGCCAGCAGCCTATATGCGGGTGATGAGCAGTACTTC.

The chain is built from TRBV6-5 and TRBJ2-6; D gene ambiguous. The CDR3 is 15 residues long. Trimming took off 5 bases at V and 0 bases at J, with 8 bases between the two ends. CDR1 is MNHEY, CDR2 SVGAGI, per germline. CDR3 in DNA: TGTGCCAGCAGTCGTGACTTCTCTGGGGCCAACGTCCTGACTTTC. Protein sequence: CASSRDFSGANVLTF.

This rearrangement joins TRBV7-9 to TRBJ2-1; D possibly corresponds to TRBD2 (6 bases). The CDR3 is 12 amino acids. Trimming stripped 6 bases from V and 6 bases from J, with 9 bases between. Germline V lookup: CDR1 SEHNR, CDR2 FQNEAQ (reference sequence). The CDR3 DNA is TGTGCCAGCAGGTGGACTACCAATGAGCAGTTCTTC. Translation: CASRWTTNEQFF.

The V and J genes are TRBV12-3 or TRBV12-4 and TRBJ2-7; no firm D call. The CDR3 covers 12 residues. V lost 1 base to trimming and J lost 1 base, with 2 bases between them. CDR3 loop: CASSLESYEQYF. CDR3 in DNA: TGTGCCAGCAGTTTAGAATCCTACGAGCAGTACTTC.

J is TRBJ2-3 and V is TRBV5-4, with 9 bases identical to TRBD1. CDR1 is SGHNT, CDR2 YYREEE, per germline (reference sequence). Trimming cost V 1 base and J 4 bases; bases outside gene matches: 7. The CDR3 extends over 16 amino acids. The CDR3 region has the DNA TGTGCCAGCAGCTTGCCGGGATACAGGGGGCCAGATACGCAGTATTTT. Translation gives CASSLPGYRGPDTQYF. Combining the CDR3 with reference TRBV5-4 and TRBJ2-3 gives the whole variable domain ETGVTQSPTHLIKTRGQQVTLRCSSQSGHNTVSWYQQALGQGPQFIFQYYREEENGRGNFPPRFSGLQFPNYSSELNVNALELDDSALYLCASSLPGYRGPDTQYFGPGTRLTVL.

The V and J genes are TRBV5-1 and TRBJ2-2, with D maybe TRBD2 (5 bases). CDR3 size: 14 residues. Germline V gene sequence: CDR1 SGHRS, CDR2 YFSETQ. V shed 4 bases and J shed 2 bases, with 9 bases lying between them. The CDR3 is CASSPGLNTGELFF. CDR3 nucleotide sequence: TGCGCCAGCAGCCCAGGACTTAACACCGGGGAGCTGTTTTTT. Drawing the rest from reference TRBV5-1 and TRBJ2-2, the complete variable domain is KAGVTQTPRYLIKTRGQQVTLSCSPISGHRSVSWYQQTPGQGLQFLFEYFSETQRNKGNFPGRFSGRQFSNSRSEMNVSTLELGDSALYLCASSPGLNTGELFFGEGSRLTVL.

The V and J genes are TRBV4-1 and TRBJ1-5; 7 bases match TRBD1. The CDR3 length is 16 residues. The J segment lost 3 bases and the V segment lost 1 base, leaving 6 bases of the junction unmatched. CDR1 is MGHRA, CDR2 YSYEKL, per germline. The CDR3 DNA sequence: TGCGCCAGCAGCCAAGTTTGGGGGACAGCCAATCAGCCCCAGCATTTT. Protein: CASSQVWGTANQPQHF.

The chain is built from TRBV7-2 and TRBJ1-2, with 7 positions matching TRBD1. This CDR3 has 14 amino acids. Per the germline V gene, CDR1 is SGHTA and CDR2 is FQGNSA. The V gene end was trimmed by 5 bases and the J gene end by 4 bases; junction bases not matched to a gene: 7. For the CDR3, the DNA is TGTGCCAGCAGCCTAATACAGGGGAGCTATGGCTACACCTTC. The encoded protein is CASSLIQGSYGYTF.

The rearrangement links TRBV19 to TRBJ2-2; weak D call: TRBD2 (5 bases). CDR3 size: 14 residues. V lost 7 bases, J lost 5 bases, and 14 bases lay in between. The V gene's germline CDR1 is LNHDA and CDR2 SQIVND (reference sequence). CDR3 amino acids: CASNDGKLTGELFF. DNA of the CDR3: TGTGCCAGTAACGACGGGAAGTTAACCGGGGAGCTGTTTTTT.

The V call is TRBV1, the J call TRBJ2-5; TRBD1, as called in the table, went unchecked against the DNA. TRBV1 is a recognized pseudogene. The CDR3 extends over 15 amino acids. The CDR3 nucleotides read TGCACCAGCAGCCAACACGAGGCAGGGCGAGAGACCCAGTACTTC. Translating it yields CTSSQHEAGRETQYF.